Shown below are 22 T cell receptor beta chains from a single sample sequenced in a study of T-cell reconstitution after alpha-beta-depleted transplantation in children. Preparation of the TCRbeta library used unique molecular identifiers. Using its own MiXCR run on the PCR reads, TCRdb lists one record per CDR3 protein. The repertoire includes about 4,000 distinct CDR3 sequences, roughly a quarter of them detected once, and less than 75% sits in the top ten. The sequencing here drew on PBMCs, mostly from graft donor cells, taken 60 days after TCRalphabeta/CD19-depleted stem cell transplant. The receptors shown here come from a boy younger than two who had a stem cell transplant for acute myeloid leukemia, so the T cells may come from the graft donor.

Notes on this clonotype: A much larger clone is a single base away; this may be a read error. The genes are TRBV18 and TRBJ2-7, with D unresolved. Germline CDR1 reads KGHSH; CDR2 reads LQKENI. The CDR3 sequence is 9 residues long. This CDR3 reads CAGLYDQYV. The CDR3 DNA sequence: TGTGCCGGCCTATACGACCAGTACGTC.

This sequence joins TRBV29-1 and TRBJ1-1; a weak D match, TRBD1 (5 bases). The CDR3 is 12 residues long. V was clipped by 1 base and J by 4 bases, with 7 bases between them. The germline V gene has CDR1 SQVTM and CDR2 ANQGSEA. The CDR3 DNA is TGCAGCGTTGAAGGGGGCCGCACTGAAGCTTTCTTT. It codes for CSVEGGRTEAFF. Combining the CDR3 with reference TRBV29-1 and TRBJ1-1 gives the whole variable domain SAVISQKPSRDICQRGTSLTIQCQVDSQVTMMFWYRQQPGQSLTLIATANQGSEATYESGFVIDKFPISRPNLTFSTLTVSNMSPEDSSIYLCSVEGGRTEAFFGQGTRLTVV.

V gene TRBV15 combines with J gene TRBJ1-5, with D possibly TRBD1 on 5 matching bases. The germline V gene has CDR1 LNHNV and CDR2 YYDKDF (reference sequence). The CDR3 consists of 8 residues. The CDR3 sequence: CTILGEHF. The CDR3, as DNA: TGTACTATCTTGGGGGAGCATTTT.

The chain joins TRBV7-8 to TRBJ2-5, with 9 bases matching TRBD1. CDR3 length equals 15 residues. The V gene's germline CDR1 is SGHVS and CDR2 FQNEAQ. Unmatched junction bases numbered 7, after V lost 8 bases and J lost 0 bases. The CDR3 protein is CASGDRGTYQETQYF. The CDR3 DNA sequence: TGTGCCAGCGGAGACAGGGGGACGTACCAAGAGACCCAGTACTTC.

This clonotype is large by share. J is TRBJ2-7 and V is TRBV21-1; TRBD1 was called by the table and not checked on the DNA. TRBV21-1 represents a pseudogene. CDR3 size: 13 residues. The CDR3 nucleotides are TGTGCCAGCGCCTGTGCGGGGTGTTGCGAGCAGTACGTC. Protein sequence: CASACAGCCEQYV.

The CDR3 loop reads CAICSQGGTTGELFF. CDR3 nucleotide sequence: TGTGCCATCTGTTCCCAGGGGGGGACCACCGGGGAGCTGTTTTTT. The chain has TRBV10-3 and TRBJ2-2, with D perhaps assigned TRBD1 or TRBD2 (7 bases each). The CDR3 runs 15 residues. With 8 bases removed from V and 4 bases from J, the gap between germline ends came to 17 bases. Germline CDR1 is ENHRY and CDR2 is SYGVKD.

This clonotype is categorized as medium-sized. The chain has TRBV7-2 and TRBJ2-7; the D gene is possibly TRBD2 (6 bases). The CDR3 has 15 residues. The V end was cut by 4 bases, the J end by 2 bases, with 15 bases between. From germline, CDR1 is SGHTA and CDR2 FQGNSA. Here the CDR3 reads CASSSPGTAPYEQYV. The CDR3 DNA sequence: TGTGCCAGCAGCTCGCCCGGGACTGCTCCCTACGAGCAGTACGTC.

J is TRBJ1-4 and V is TRBV29-1, with 7 bases fitting TRBD1. Trimming cost V 6 bases and J 0 bases; bases outside gene matches: 4. CDR3 length: 14 amino acids. In germline, CDR1 is SQVTM, CDR2 ANQGSEA. CDR3 sequence: CSVIGTATNEKLFF. The CDR3 DNA reads TGCAGCGTGATTGGGACAGCAACTAATGAAAAACTGTTTTTT.

This chain joins TRBV5-1 and TRBJ2-1, with 12 bases fitting TRBD2. The trim removed 3 bases at V and 7 bases at J, leaving 5 bases unmatched. CDR1 is SGHRS and CDR2 is YFSETQ in the germline V gene. This CDR3 contains 15 residues. CDR3 sequence reads: CASSSLAGGLNEQFF. The CDR3 nucleotides are TGCGCCAGCAGCTCACTAGCGGGAGGTTTAAATGAGCAGTTCTTC.

This chain uses TRBV7-8 with TRBJ2-3; D might be TRBD2 (5 bases). Trimming pared 1 base from V and 1 base from J, leaving 18 bases between. The germline V gene has CDR1 SGHVS and CDR2 FQNEAQ. This CDR3 contains 18 residues. CDR3 in amino acids: CASSLDSVGAYRTDTQYF. The CDR3 bases are TGTGCCAGCAGCTTAGATAGCGTGGGAGCGTACCGCACAGATACGCAGTATTTT.

This clonotype was counted a few times. The V gene is TRBV2, the J gene TRBJ2-4; 10 bases match TRBD1. Germline CDR1 SNHLY, CDR2 FYNNEI. The junction had 16 bases not matched to a gene; V was cut back by 11 bases and J by 0 bases. CDR3 length: 18 amino acids. The chain's CDR3 is CAFCFGTGAPVAKNIQYF. The CDR3 region has the DNA TGTGCCTTCTGTTTTGGGACAGGGGCCCCAGTAGCCAAAAACATTCAGTACTTC. Based on the CDR3 plus reference TRBV2 and TRBJ2-4, the full variable domain is EPEVTQTPSHQVTQMGQEVILRCVPISNHLYFYWYRQILGQKVEFLVSFYNNEISEKSEIFDDQFSVERPDGSNFTLKIRSTKLEDSAMYFCAFCFGTGAPVAKNIQYFGAGTRLSVL.

This clonotype was observed many times. The chain couples TRBV13 to TRBJ1-2; no definite D call. V was clipped by 5 bases and J by 8 bases, with 12 bases between them. The CDR3 loop spans 12 amino acids. Germline V gene data show CDR1 as PRHDT and CDR2 as FYEKMQ (reference sequence). In DNA form, the CDR3 reads TGTGCCAGCAGCCTCGATCGGGTCGGCTACACCTTC. Translation: CASSLDRVGYTF. The full variable domain, with the rest looked up from reference TRBV13 and TRBJ1-2, is AAGVIQSPRHLIKEKRETATLKCYPIPRHDTVYWYQQGPGQDPQFLISFYEKMQSDKGSIPDRFSAQQFSDYHSELNMSSLELGDSALYFCASSLDRVGYTFGSGTRLTVV.

This clonotype was detected ten times or more. The rearrangement uses TRBV6-2 or TRBV6-3 and TRBJ2-5; 8 bases align to TRBD2. Unmatched junction bases numbered 7, after V lost 5 bases and J lost 2 bases. The germline gives CDR1 MNHEY, CDR2 SVGEGT. CDR3 length equals 15 residues. CDR3 coding DNA: TGTGCCAGCAGTCGGATGCGGGGGGCACAAGAGACCCAGTACTTC. This sequence encodes CASSRMRGAQETQYF.

This clonotype occurred many times. The rearrangement links TRBV5-4 to TRBJ1-6, with 7 bases matching TRBD1. With V trimmed by 0 bases and J by 8 bases, 14 bases remained unmatched. This CDR3 contains 18 residues. Per germline, CDR1 SGHNT and CDR2 YYREEE (reference sequence). The CDR3 protein is CASSLGGSLPGQYSPLHF. The CDR3 nucleotides are TGTGCCAGCAGCTTGGGTGGGTCGCTCCCGGGACAGTATTCACCCCTCCACTTT.

The rearrangement joins TRBV20-1 to TRBJ2-1; 9 nucleotides match TRBD1. V lost 5 bases and J lost 2; bases outside the gene matches: 10. The germline gives CDR1 DFQATT, CDR2 SNEGSKA (reference sequence). This CDR3 has 16 amino acids. As DNA, the CDR3 is TGCAGTGCTCCCTCGTCCGGGACAGGGACCTACAATGAGCAGTTCTTC. It yields the protein CSAPSSGTGTYNEQFF.

This clonotype was seen at least ten times. This chain links TRBV5-1 with TRBJ1-4, with D hard to call. This CDR3 spans 18 amino acids. The V gene's germline CDR1 is SGHRS and CDR2 YFSETQ. The V end lost 1 base, the J end lost 2 bases, and 18 bases lay between the germline ends. CDR3 coding DNA: TGCGCCAGCAGCTTGTGGTCCCCACTGGGTGCGACTAATGAAAAACTGTTTTTT. It codes for CASSLWSPLGATNEKLFF.

By proportion, this clonotype is medium-sized (0.01 to 0.1%). The chain recombines TRBV5-1 with TRBJ1-2; TRBD1 matches at 7 bases. The CDR3 extends over 13 amino acids. Per the germline V gene, CDR1 is SGHRS and CDR2 is YFSETQ. V shed 0 bases and J 6 bases; nucleotides not matched to a gene: 2. The CDR3 loop reads CASSLGQGDGYTF. The CDR3 DNA is TGCGCCAGCAGCTTGGGGCAGGGGGATGGCTACACCTTC.

This chain joins TRBV7-9 and TRBJ2-2; TRBD1 matches 10 bases. V was pared by 10 bases and J by 4 bases, with 6 bases of the junction left unmatched. The CDR3 has 14 residues. The germline CDR1 and CDR2 sequences are SEHNR and FQNEAQ (reference sequence). In DNA, the CDR3 is TGTGCCAACCCGGGACAGGGGTCCACCGGGGAGCTGTTTTTT. Translation: CANPGQGSTGELFF.

The CDR3 region is CEFLGEGPYGYTF. CDR3 DNA: TGTGAGTTCTTGGGGGAGGGACCCTATGGCTACACCTTC. The V call is TRBV15, the J call TRBJ1-2; D might be TRBD1 (5 bases). In germline, CDR1 is LNHNV, CDR2 YYDKDF (reference sequence). The CDR3 loop spans 13 amino acids.

This chain links TRBV6-5 with TRBJ2-2; 7 bases align to TRBD2. This CDR3 region has 16 residues. V trimming: 0 bases; J trimming: 3 bases; junction bases outside the gene matches: 4. Per the germline V gene, CDR1 is MNHEY and CDR2 is SVGAGI. In DNA, the CDR3 is TGTGCCAGCAGTTACTCCGGCCTAGCGGACACCGGGGAGCTGTTTTTT. Its protein is CASSYSGLADTGELFF.

This clonotype was observed at least ten times. This rearrangement joins TRBV7-9 to TRBJ1-1; TRBD1 agrees at 7 bases. The CDR3 loop spans 17 amino acids. V lost 2 bases to trimming and J lost 0 bases; unmatched junction nucleotides: 9. Germline CDR1 is SEHNR and CDR2 is FQNEAQ (reference sequence). CDR3 protein: CASSLSPQQGMNTEAFF. In nucleotides, the CDR3 is TGTGCCAGCAGCTTATCCCCTCAACAGGGGATGAACACTGAAGCTTTCTTT. Complete variable domain (other parts from reference TRBV7-9 and TRBJ1-1): DTGVSQNPRHKITKRGQNVTFRCDPISEHNRLYWYRQTLGQGPEFLTYFQNEAQLEKSRLLSDRFSAERPKGSFSTLEIQRTEQGDSAMYLCASSLSPQQGMNTEAFFGQGTRLTVV.

In its sample, this clonotype was seen many times. The V and J genes are TRBV11-3 and TRBJ1-3; D not resolved. The length of the CDR3 is 14 residues. The germline V gene encodes CDR1 SGHNT and CDR2 YENEEA. CDR3 bases: TGTGCATCCAGCGGCGGAAGCTCTGGAAACACCATATATTTT. This gives the protein CASSGGSSGNTIYF. The variable domain in full, completed from reference TRBV11-3 and TRBJ1-3, reads EAGVVQSPRYKIIEKKQPVAFWCNPISGHNTLYWYLQNLGQGPELLIRYENEEAVDDSQLPKDRFSAERLKGVDSTLKIQPAELGDSAVYLCASSGGSSGNTIYFGEGSWLTVV.